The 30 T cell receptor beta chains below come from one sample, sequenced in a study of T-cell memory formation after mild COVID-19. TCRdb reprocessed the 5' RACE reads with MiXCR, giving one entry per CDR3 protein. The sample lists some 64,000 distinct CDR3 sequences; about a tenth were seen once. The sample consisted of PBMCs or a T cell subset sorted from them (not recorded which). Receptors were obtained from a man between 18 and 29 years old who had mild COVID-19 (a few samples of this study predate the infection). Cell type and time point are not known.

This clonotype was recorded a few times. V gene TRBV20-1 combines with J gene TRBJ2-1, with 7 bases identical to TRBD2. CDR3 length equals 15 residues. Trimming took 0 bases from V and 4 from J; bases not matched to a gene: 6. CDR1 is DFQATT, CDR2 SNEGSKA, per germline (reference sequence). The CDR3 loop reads CSARDQAGLYNEQFF. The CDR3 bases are TGCAGTGCTAGAGACCAAGCGGGGTTGTACAATGAGCAGTTCTTC.

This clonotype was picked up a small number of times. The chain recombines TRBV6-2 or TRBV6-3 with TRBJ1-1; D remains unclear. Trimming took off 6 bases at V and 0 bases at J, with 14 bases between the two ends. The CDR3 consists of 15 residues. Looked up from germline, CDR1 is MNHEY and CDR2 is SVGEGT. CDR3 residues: CASSRDGIMNTEAFF. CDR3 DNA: TGTGCCAGCAGCCGCGACGGAATTATGAACACTGAAGCTTTCTTT.

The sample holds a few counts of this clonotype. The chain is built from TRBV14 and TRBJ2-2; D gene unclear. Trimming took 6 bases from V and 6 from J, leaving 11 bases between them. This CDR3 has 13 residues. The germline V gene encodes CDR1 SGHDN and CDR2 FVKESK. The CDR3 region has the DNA TGTGCCAGCAGGCCCGATTGGGCCGGGGAGCTGTTTTTT. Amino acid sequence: CASRPDWAGELFF.

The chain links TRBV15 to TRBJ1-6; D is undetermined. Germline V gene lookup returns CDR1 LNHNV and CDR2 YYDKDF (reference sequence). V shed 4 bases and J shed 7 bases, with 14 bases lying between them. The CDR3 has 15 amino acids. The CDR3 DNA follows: TGTGCCACCAGCACCGGGCCGCTGGGAAATTCACCCCTCCACTTT. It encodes CATSTGPLGNSPLHF.

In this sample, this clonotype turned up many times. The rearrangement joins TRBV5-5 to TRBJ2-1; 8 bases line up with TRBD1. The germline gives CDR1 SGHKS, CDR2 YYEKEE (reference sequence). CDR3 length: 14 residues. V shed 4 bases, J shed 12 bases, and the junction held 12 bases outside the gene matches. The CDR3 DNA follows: TGTGCCAGCAGCCTAAACGCACAGGGGGTGAGGCAGTTCTTC. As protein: CASSLNAQGVRQFF.

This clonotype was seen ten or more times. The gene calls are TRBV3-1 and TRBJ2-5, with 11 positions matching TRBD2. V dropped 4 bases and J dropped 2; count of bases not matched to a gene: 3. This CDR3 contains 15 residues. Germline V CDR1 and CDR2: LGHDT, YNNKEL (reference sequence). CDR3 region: CASSLGTSGQETQYF. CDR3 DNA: TGTGCCAGCAGCCTAGGGACTAGCGGACAAGAGACCCAGTACTTC.

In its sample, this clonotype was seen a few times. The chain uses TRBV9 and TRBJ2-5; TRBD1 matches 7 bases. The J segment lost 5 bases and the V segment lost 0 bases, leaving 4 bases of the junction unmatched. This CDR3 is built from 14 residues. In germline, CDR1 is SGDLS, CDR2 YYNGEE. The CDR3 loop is CASSVERGPETQYF. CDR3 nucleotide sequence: TGTGCCAGCAGCGTAGAAAGGGGGCCTGAGACCCAGTACTTC.

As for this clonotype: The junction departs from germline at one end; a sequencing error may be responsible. CDR3 nucleotides: TGTGCCAGCAGCATGTGGGACAGGCCCCGACCGATCTTC. Its translation: CASSMWDRPRPIF. This chain connects TRBV5-6 to TRBJ2-5, with 8 bases lining up with TRBD1. Germline CDR1 is SGHDT and CDR2 is YYEEEE. The CDR3 runs to 13 residues.

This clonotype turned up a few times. The CDR3: CSAGGGQTDTQYF. CDR3 in DNA: TGCAGTGCTGGGGGGGGGCAAACAGATACGCAGTATTTT. This chain uses TRBV20-1 with TRBJ2-3, with TRBD2 as a possible D gene (7 bases). Germline V lookup: CDR1 DFQATT, CDR2 SNEGSKA (reference sequence). CDR3 length equals 13 residues. V lost 5 bases to trimming and J lost 3 bases, with 12 bases between them.

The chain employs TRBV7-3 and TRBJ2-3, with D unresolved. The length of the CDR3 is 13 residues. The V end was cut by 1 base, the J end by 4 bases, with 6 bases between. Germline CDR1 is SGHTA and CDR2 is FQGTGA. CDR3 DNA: TGTGCCAGCAGCTTAAACGCGGCAGATACGCAGTATTTT. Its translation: CASSLNAADTQYF.

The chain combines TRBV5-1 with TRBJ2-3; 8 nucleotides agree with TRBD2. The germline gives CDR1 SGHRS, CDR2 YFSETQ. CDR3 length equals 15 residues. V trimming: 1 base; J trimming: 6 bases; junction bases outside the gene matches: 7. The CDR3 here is CASSLSGGSYDTQYF. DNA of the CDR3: TGCGCCAGCAGCTTGAGCGGGGGAAGCTACGATACGCAGTATTTT.

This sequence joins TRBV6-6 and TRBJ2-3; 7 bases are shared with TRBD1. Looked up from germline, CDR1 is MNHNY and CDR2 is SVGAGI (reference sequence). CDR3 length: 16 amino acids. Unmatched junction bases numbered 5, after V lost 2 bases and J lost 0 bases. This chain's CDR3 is CASSYQGVESTDTQYF. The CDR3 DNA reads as TGTGCCAGCAGTTACCAGGGGGTTGAAAGCACAGATACGCAGTATTTT.

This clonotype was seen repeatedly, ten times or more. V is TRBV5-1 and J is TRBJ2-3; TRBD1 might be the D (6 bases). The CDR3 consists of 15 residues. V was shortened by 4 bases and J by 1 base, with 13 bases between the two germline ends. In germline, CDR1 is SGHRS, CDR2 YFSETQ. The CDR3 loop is CASSDTGPGTDTQYF. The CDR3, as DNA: TGCGCCAGCAGCGACACAGGGCCGGGCACAGATACGCAGTATTTT.

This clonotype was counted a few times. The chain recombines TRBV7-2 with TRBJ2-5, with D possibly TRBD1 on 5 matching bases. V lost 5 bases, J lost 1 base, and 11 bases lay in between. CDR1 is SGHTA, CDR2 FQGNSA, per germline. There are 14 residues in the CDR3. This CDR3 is CASSPGRSQETQYF. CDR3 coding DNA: TGTGCCAGCAGCCCAGGGCGGAGCCAAGAGACCCAGTACTTC.

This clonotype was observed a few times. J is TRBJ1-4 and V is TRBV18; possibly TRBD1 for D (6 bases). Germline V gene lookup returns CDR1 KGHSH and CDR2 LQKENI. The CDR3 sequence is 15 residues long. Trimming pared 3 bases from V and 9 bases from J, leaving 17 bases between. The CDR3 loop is CASSPQWGLGKKLFF. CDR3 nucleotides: TGTGCCAGCTCACCGCAATGGGGGCTAGGTAAAAAACTGTTTTTT.

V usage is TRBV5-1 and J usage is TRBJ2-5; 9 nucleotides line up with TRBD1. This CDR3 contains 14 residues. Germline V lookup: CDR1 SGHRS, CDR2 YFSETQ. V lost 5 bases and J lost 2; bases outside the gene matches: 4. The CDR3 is CASRLQGAQETQYF. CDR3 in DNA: TGCGCCAGCAGATTACAGGGGGCTCAAGAGACCCAGTACTTC.

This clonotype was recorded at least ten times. In nucleotides, the CDR3 is TGTGCCAGCAGCTTTCTGGGGCGAGATACGCAGTATTTT. It specifies CASSFLGRDTQYF. V gene TRBV7-8 combines with J gene TRBJ2-3; D possibly corresponds to TRBD1 (5 bases). The CDR3 is 13 amino acids. The germline V and J ends were trimmed by 3 bases and 5 bases, with 9 bases remaining between them. Germline V CDR1 and CDR2: SGHVS, FQNEAQ. The entire variable domain, with the rest obtained from reference TRBV7-8 and TRBJ2-3, is as follows: GAGVSQSPRYKVAKRGQDVALRCDPISGHVSLFWYQQALGQGPEFLTYFQNEAQLDKSGLPSDRFFAERPEGSVSTLKIQRTQQEDSAVYLCASSFLGRDTQYFGPGTRLTVL.

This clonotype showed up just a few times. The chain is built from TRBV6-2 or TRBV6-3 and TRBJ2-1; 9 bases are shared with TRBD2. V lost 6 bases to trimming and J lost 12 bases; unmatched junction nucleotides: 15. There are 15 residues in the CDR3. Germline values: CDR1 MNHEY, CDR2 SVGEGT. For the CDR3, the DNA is TGTGCCAGCAGCACACCCGGGACTAGCCCCGGAGGGCAGTTCTTC. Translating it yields CASSTPGTSPGGQFF.

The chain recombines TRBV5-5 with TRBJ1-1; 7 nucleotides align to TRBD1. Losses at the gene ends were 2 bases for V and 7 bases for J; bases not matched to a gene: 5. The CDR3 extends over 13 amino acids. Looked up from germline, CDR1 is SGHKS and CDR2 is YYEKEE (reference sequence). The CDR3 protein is CASSFGTALEAFF. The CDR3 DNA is TGTGCCAGCAGCTTCGGGACAGCTCTTGAAGCTTTCTTT. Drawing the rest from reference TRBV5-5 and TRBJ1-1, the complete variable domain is DAGVTQSPTHLIKTRGQQVTLRCSPISGHKSVSWYQQVLGQGPQFIFQYYEKEERGRGNFPDRFSARQFPNYSSELNVNALLLGDSALYLCASSFGTALEAFFGQGTRLTVV.

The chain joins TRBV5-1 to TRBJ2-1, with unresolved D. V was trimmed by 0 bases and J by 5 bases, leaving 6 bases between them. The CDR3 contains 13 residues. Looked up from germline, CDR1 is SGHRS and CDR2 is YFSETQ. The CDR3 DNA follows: TGCGCCAGCAGCTTGGGTTCAAACAATGAGCAGTTCTTC. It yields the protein CASSLGSNNEQFF.

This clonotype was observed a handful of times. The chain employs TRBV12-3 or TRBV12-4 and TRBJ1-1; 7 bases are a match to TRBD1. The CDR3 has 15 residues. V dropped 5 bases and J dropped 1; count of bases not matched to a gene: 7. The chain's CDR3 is CASSPRQGGNTEAFF. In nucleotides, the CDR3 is TGTGCCAGCAGTCCCCGGCAGGGGGGGAACACTGAAGCTTTCTTT.

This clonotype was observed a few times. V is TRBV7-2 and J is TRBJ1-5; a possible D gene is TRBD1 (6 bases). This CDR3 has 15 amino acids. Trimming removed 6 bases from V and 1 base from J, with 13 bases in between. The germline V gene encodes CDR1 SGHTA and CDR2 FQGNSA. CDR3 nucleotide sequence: TGTGCCAGCAGTACAGGGAGTCAGAGCAATCAGCCCCAGCATTTT. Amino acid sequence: CASSTGSQSNQPQHF.

The chain's CDR3 is CASSPDSTSTDTQYF. CDR3 nucleotides: TGCGCCAGCAGCCCGGACAGTACTTCCACAGATACGCAGTATTTT. The V and J genes are TRBV5-1 and TRBJ2-3, with D perhaps TRBD1 (6 bases). There are 15 residues in the CDR3. V was clipped by 4 bases and J by 2 bases, with 14 bases between them. Germline V gives CDR1 SGHRS, CDR2 YFSETQ.

The CDR3: CSASVATVGGNEQFF. CDR3 sequence (DNA): TGCAGTGCTAGCGTGGCTACAGTGGGGGGCAATGAGCAGTTCTTC. V is TRBV20-1 and J is TRBJ2-1; tentatively, D is TRBD2 (6 bases). Trimming took off 3 bases at V and 6 bases at J, with 18 bases between the two ends. This CDR3 has 15 residues. Germline V gene lookup returns CDR1 DFQATT and CDR2 SNEGSKA (reference sequence).

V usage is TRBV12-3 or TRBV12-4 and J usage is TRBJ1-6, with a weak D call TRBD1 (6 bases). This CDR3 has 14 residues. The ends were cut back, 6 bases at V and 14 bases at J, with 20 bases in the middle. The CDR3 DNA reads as TGTGCCAGCAGCTCAGGGGCTCAGGGGCGATCCCTCCACTTT. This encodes CASSSGAQGRSLHF.

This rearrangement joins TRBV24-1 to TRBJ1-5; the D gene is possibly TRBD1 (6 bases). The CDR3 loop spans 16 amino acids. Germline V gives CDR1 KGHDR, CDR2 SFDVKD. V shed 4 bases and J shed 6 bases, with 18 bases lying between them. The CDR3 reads CATSDSKRGAGQPQHF. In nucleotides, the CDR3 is TGTGCCACCAGTGACTCAAAGAGGGGGGCGGGTCAGCCCCAGCATTTT.

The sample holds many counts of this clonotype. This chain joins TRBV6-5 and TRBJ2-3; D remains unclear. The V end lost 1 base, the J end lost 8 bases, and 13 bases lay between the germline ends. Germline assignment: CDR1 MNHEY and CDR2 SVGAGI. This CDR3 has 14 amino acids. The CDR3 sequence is CASSYLSGRSTQYF. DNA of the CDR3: TGTGCCAGCAGTTACTTGTCGGGTCGGAGTACGCAGTATTTT.

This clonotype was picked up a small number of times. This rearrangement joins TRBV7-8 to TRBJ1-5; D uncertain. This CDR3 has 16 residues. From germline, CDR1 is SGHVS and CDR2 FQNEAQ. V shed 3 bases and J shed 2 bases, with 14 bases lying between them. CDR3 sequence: CASSLFSTGGNQPQHF. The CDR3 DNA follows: TGTGCCAGCAGCTTGTTCTCGACCGGGGGCAATCAGCCCCAGCATTTT.

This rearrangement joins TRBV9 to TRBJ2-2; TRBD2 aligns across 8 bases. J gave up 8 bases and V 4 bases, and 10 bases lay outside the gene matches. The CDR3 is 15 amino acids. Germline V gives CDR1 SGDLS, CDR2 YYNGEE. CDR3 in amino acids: CASSPRIAGRGELFF. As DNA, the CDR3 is TGTGCCAGCAGCCCCCGGATAGCGGGGCGGGGGGAGCTGTTTTTT.

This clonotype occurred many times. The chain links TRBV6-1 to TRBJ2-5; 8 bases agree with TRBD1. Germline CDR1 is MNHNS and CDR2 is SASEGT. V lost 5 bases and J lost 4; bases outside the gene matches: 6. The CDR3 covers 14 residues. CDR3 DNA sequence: TGTGCCAGCAGTACTCGACAGGGGCGAGAGACCCAGTACTTC. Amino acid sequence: CASSTRQGRETQYF.